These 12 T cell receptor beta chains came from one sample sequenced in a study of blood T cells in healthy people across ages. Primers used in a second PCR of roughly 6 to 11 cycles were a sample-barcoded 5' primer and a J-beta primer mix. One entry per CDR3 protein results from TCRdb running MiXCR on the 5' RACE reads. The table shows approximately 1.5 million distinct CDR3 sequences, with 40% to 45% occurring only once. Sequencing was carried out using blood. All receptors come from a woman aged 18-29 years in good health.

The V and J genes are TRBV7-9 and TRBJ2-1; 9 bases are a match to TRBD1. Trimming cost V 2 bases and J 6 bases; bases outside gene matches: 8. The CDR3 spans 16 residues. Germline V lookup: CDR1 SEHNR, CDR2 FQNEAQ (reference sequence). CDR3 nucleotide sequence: TGTGCCAGCAGCTTACTGGAGGGACAGGGCATCAATGAGCAGTTCTTC. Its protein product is CASSLLEGQGINEQFF.

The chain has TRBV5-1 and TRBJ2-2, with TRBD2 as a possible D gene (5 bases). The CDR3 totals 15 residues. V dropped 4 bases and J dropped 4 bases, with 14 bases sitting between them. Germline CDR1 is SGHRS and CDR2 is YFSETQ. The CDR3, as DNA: TGCGCCAGCAGCGGTACTAGTGCAGTCACCGGGGAGCTGTTTTTT. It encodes CASSGTSAVTGELFF.

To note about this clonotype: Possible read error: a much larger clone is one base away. CDR3 sequence: CASSLQGADYEQYF. CDR3 sequence (DNA): TGTGCCAGCAGTTTACAGGGGGCTGACTACGAGCAGTACTTC. The chain employs TRBV12-3 or TRBV12-4 and TRBJ2-7; 8 bases are a match to TRBD1. V trimming: 2 bases; J trimming: 3 bases; junction bases outside the gene matches: 3. This CDR3 has 14 amino acids.

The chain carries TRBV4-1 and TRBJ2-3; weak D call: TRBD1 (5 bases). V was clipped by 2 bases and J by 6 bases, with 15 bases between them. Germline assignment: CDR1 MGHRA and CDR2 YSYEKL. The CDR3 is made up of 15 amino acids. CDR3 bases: TGCGCCAGCAGCCAATTTATCACAGGACCCGATACGCAGTATTTT. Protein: CASSQFITGPDTQYF.

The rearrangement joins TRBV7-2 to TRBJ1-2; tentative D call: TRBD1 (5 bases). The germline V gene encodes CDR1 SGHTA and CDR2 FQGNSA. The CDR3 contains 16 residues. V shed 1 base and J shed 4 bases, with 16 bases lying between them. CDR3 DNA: TGTGCCAGCAGCTTAGGGGGGAACAGCGGGGGCTATGGCTACACCTTC. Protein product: CASSLGGNSGGYGYTF.

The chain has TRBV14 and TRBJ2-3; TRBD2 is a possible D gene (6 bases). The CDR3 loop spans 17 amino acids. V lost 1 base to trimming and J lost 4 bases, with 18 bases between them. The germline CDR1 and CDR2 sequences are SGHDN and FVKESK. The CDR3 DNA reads TGTGCCAGCAGCCAAGGCTCCCGTGGACTAATAGCAGATACGCAGTATTTT. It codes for CASSQGSRGLIADTQYF.

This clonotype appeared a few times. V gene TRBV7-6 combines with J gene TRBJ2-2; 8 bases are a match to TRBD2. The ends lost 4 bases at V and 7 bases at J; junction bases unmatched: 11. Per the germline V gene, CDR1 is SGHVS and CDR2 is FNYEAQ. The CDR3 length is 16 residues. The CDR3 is CASSSNPGGPVGELFF. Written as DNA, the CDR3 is TGTGCCAGCAGCTCTAATCCGGGAGGGCCCGTCGGGGAGCTGTTTTTT.

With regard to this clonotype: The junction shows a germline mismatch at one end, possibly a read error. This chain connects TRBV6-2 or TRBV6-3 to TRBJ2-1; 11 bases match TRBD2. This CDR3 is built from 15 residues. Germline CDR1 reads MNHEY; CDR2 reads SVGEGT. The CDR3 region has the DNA TGTGCCGGCACAGAAGGACTAGCGGGCCCCAATGTGCAGTTCTTC. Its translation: CAGTEGLAGPNVQFF.

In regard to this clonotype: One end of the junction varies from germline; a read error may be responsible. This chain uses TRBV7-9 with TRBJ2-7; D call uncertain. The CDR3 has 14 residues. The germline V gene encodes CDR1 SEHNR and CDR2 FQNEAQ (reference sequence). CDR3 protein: CASSHAAGSYDQYF. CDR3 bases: TGTGCCAGCAGCCACGCGGCAGGTTCCTACGATCAGTACTTC.

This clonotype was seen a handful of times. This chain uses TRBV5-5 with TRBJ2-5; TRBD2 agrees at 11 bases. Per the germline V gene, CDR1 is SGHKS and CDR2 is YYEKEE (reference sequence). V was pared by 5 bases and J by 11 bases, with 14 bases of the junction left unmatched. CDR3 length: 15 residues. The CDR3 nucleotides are TGTGCCAGCAGATTTCAAACTAGCGGGAGCAATGAGCAGTACTTC. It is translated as CASRFQTSGSNEQYF.

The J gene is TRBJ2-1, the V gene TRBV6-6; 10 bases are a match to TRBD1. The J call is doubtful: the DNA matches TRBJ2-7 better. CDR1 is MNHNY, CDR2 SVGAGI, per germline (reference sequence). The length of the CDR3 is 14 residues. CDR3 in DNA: TGTGCCAGCAGACCGGGACAGGGGTACAATGAGCAGTACTTC. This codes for CASRPGQGYNEQYF.

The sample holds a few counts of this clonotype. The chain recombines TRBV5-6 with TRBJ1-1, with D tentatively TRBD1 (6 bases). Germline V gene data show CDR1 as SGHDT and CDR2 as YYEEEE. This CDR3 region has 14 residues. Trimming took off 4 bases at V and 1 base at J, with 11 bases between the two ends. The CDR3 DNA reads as TGTGCCAGCAGCGAGGGACATCCGAACACTGAAGCTTTCTTT. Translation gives CASSEGHPNTEAFF.